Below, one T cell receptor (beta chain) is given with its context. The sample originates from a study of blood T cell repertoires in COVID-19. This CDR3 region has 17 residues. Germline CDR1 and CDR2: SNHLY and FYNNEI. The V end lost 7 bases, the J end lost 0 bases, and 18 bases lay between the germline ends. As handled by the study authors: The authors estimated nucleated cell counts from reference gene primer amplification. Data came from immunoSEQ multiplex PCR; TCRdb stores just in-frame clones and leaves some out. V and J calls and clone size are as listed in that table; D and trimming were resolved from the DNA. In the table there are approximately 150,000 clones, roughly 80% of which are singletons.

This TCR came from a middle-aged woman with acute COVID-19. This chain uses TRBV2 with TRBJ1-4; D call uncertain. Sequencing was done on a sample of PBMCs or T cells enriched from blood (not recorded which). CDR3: CASNPNSKSATNEKLFF. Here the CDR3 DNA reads TGTGCCAGCAACCCGAACAGCAAATCAGCAACTAATGAAAAACTGTTTTTT.